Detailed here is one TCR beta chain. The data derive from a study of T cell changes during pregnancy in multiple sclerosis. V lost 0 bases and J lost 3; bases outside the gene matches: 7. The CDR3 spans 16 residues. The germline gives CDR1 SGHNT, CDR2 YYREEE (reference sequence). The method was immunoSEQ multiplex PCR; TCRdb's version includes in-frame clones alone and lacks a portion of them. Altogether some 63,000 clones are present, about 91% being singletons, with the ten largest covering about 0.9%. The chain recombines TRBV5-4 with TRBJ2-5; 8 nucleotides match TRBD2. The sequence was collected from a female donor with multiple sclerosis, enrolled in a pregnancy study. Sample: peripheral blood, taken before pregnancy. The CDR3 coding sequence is TGTGCCAGCAGCTTGGATCGCGGGGGGACTAAAGAGACCCAGTACTTC. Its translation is CASSLDRGGTKETQYF.